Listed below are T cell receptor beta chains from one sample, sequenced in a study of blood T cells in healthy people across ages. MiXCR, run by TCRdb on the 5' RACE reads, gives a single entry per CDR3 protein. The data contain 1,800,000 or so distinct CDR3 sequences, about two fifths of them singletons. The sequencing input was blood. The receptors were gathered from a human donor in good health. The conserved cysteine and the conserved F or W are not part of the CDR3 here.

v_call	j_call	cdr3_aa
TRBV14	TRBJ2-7	ASSQYRDPYEQY
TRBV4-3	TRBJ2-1	ASSQVGTRYNEQF
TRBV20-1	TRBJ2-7	SATDFYEQY
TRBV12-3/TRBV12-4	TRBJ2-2	ASSFRGRWTGELF
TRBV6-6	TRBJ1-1	ASSYNEENTEAF
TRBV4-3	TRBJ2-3	ASSQVAFGTSGGARDTRY
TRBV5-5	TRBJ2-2	ASSPEGGELF
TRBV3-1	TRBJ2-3	ASRKIPGPVVLDTQY
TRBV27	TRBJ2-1	ASSIPSGGSIWEQF
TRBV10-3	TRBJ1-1	AISESTGLGTNTEAF
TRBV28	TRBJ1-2	ASRRPSYGYT
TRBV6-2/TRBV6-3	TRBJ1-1	ASRPGQTNTEAF
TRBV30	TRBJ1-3	AWAIGNTIY
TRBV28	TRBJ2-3	ASRRGTSGRDTQY
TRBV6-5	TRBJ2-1	ASNTGTGPSNEQF
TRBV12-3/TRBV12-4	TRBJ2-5	ASSPGPMGAEETQY
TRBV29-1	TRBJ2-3	SVEGLSDTQY
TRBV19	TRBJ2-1	ASNPTGVNEQF
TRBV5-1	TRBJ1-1	ASSAWVGENTEAF
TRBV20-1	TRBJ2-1	SARGRLGERSYNEEF
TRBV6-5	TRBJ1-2	ASSLQEKGYGYT
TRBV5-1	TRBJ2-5	ASSLQGLAGSIQETQY
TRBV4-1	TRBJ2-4	ASSQVLAGTKNIQY
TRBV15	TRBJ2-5	ATSRTGMGETQY
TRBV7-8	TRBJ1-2	ASRRDRAGADGYT
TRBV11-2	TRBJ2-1	ASSLAPSGASSEQF